The source of this T cell receptor (beta chain) is a study of blood T cell repertoires in COVID-19. The wider study: Sources were T cells, B-cell-depleted T cells, or PBMCs; the material itself was cDNA or gDNA.

Here immunoSEQ multiplex PCR was the method, and the copy in TCRdb shows in-frame clones only, minus some. The sample shows over 250,000 clones, around 90% of them seen only once. Participants, 18 to 89 years old, spanned about two dozen US areas. This CDR3 has 15 amino acids. CDR1 is SGHRS and CDR2 is YFSETQ in the germline V gene. Trimming removed 3 bases from V and 3 bases from J, with 16 bases in between. The sample consisted of PBMCs or T cells enriched from blood (not recorded which). The chain has TRBV5-1 and TRBJ2-7; the D gene is possibly TRBD2 (6 bases). The TCR was taken from a woman aged 55-69 years in a cohort exposed to, infected with or recovered from COVID-19 (not recorded which). DNA of the CDR3: TGCGCCAGCAGCTCCACCCCTAGCGCTTTCTACGAGCAGTACTTC. This sequence encodes CASSSTPSAFYEQYF.